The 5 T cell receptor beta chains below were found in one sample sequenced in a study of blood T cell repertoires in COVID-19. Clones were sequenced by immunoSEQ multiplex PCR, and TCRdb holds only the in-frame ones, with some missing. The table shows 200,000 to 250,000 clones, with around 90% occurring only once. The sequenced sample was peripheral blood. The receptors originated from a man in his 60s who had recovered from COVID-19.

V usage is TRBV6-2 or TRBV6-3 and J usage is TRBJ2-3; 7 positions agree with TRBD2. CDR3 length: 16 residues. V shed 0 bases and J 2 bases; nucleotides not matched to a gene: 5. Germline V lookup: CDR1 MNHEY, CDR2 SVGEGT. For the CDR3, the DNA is TGTGCCAGCAGTTACTCTCCGGGACTATACACAGATACGCAGTATTTT. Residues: CASSYSPGLYTDTQYF.

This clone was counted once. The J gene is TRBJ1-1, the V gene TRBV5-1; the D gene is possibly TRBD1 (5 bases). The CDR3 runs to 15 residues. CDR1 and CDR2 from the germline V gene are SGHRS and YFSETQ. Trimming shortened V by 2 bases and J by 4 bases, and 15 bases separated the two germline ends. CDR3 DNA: TGCGCCAGCAGCTTTTCCACGGGGGTTTTCACTGAAGCTTTCTTT. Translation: CASSFSTGVFTEAFF.

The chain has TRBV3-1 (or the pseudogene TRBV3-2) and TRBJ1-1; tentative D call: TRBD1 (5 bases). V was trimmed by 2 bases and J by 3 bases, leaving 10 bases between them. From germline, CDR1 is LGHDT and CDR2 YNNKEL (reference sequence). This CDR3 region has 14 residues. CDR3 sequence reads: CASSQFRGYTEAFF. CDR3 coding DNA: TGTGCCAGCAGCCAATTTCGGGGGTACACTGAAGCTTTCTTT.

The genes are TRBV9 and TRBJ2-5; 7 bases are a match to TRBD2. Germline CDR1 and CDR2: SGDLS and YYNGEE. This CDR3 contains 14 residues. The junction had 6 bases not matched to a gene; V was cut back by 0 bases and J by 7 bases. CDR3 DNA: TGTGCCAGCAGCGTAGGACTTGGGGAGGGGACCCAGTACTTC. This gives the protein CASSVGLGEGTQYF.

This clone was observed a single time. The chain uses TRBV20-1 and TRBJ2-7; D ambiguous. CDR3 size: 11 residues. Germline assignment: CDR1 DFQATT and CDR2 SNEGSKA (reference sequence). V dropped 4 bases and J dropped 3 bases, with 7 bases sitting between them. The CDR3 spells CSATQLYEQYF. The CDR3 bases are TGCAGTGCTACCCAACTCTACGAGCAGTACTTC.